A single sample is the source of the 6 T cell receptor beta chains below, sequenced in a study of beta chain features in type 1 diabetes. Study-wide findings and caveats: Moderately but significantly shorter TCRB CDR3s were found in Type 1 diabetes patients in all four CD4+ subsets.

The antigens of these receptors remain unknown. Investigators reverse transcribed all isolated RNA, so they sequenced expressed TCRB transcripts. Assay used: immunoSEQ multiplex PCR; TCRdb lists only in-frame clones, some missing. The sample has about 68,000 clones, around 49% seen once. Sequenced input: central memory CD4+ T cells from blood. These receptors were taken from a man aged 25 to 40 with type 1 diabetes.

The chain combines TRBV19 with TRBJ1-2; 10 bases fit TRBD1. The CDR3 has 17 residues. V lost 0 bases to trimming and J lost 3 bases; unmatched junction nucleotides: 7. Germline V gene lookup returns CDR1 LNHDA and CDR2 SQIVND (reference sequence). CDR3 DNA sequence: TGTGCCAGTAGTATAGACACCTGGGACAGGGGCGACTATGGCTACACCTTC. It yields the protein CASSIDTWDRGDYGYTF. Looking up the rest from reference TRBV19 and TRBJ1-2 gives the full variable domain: DGGITQSPKYLFRKEGQNVTLSCEQNLNHDAMYWYRQDPGQGLRLIYYSQIVNDFQKGDIAEGYSVSREKKESFPLTVTSAQKNPTAFYLCASSIDTWDRGDYGYTFGSGTRLTVV.

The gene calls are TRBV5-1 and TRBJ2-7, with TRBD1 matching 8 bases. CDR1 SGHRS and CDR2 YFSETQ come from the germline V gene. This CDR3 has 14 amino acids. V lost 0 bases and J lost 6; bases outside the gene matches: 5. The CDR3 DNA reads TGCGCCAGCAGCTTGGAGGACAGGGCTCGCGAGCAGTACTTC. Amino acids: CASSLEDRAREQYF.

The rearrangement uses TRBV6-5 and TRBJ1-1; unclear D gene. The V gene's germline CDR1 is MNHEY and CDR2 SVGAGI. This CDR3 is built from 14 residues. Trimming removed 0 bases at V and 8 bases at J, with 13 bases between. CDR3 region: CASSYSPSLREAFF. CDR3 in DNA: TGTGCCAGCAGTTACTCCCCCAGCCTCAGGGAAGCTTTCTTT.

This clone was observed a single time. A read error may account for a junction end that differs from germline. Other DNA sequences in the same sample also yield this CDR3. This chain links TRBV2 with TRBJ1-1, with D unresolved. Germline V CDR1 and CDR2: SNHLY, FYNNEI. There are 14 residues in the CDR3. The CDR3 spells CASSVSDMNTEAFF. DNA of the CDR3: TGCGCCAGCAGTGTGTCAGACATGAACACTGAAGCTTTCTTT. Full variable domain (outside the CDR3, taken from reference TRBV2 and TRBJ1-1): EPEVTQTPSHQVTQMGQEVILRCVPISNHLYFYWYRQILGQKVEFLVSFYNNEISEKSEIFDDQFSVERPDGSNFTLKIRSTKLEDSAMYFCASSVSDMNTEAFFGQGTRLTVV.

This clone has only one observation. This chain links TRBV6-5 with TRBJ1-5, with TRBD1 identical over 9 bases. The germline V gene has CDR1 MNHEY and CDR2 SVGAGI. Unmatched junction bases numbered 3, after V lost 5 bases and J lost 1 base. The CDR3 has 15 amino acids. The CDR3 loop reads CASSNTGGSNQPQHF. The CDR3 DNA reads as TGTGCCAGCAGTAATACAGGGGGCAGCAATCAGCCCCAGCATTTT.

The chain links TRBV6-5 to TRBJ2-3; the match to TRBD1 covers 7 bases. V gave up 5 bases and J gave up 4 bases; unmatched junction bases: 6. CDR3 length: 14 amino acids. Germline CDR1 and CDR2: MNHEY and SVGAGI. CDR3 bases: TGTGCCAGCAGTCTTCGACAGGGTGCAGATACGCAGTATTTT. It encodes CASSLRQGADTQYF.